This entry lists 26 T cell receptor beta chains sequenced from one sample in a study of blood T cell repertoires in COVID-19. The table came from immunoSEQ multiplex PCR; TCRdb's copy has only in-frame clones and leaves some out. Among 400,000 or so clones listed, 90% were seen once. Sequences were obtained from PBMCs or T cells enriched from blood (not recorded which). The receptors come from a man between 18 and 29 years old who had recovered from COVID-19.

The chain's CDR3 is CASSESQTRPEAFF. The DNA for the CDR3 is TGCGCCAGCAGTGAGTCGCAGACTCGCCCTGAAGCTTTCTTT. The chain has TRBV10-1 and TRBJ1-1; D unresolved. Germline loops: CDR1 WNHNN, CDR2 SYGVQD (reference sequence). This CDR3 spans 14 amino acids. V lost 0 bases and J lost 6, with 11 bases in between.

The chain has TRBV7-3 and TRBJ1-1; D unclear. The CDR3 consists of 15 residues. CDR1 is SGHTA and CDR2 is FQGTGA in the germline V gene. V lost 2 bases and J 0 bases, leaving 10 bases between the germline ends. This chain's CDR3 is CASSLGGPMNTEAFF. CDR3 nucleotides: TGTGCCAGCAGCTTAGGCGGTCCTATGAACACTGAAGCTTTCTTT.

This clone has just one count. This chain links TRBV2 with TRBJ1-4; 9 bases map to TRBD1. This CDR3 contains 15 residues. Trimming cost V 5 bases and J 10 bases; bases outside gene matches: 11. CDR1 and CDR2 (germline): SNHLY, FYNNEI. The CDR3 DNA sequence: TGTGCCAGCAGTCGAACCGGGACAGGGCCCGGAAAACTGTTTTTT. Translation: CASSRTGTGPGKLFF.

Worth noting for this clone: In the same sample, other DNA sequences code for this CDR3. The V and J genes are TRBV12-3 or TRBV12-4 and TRBJ1-3; D gene unclear. Between the trimmed V and J ends, which lost 5 bases and 0 bases, there was a span of 5 bases. This CDR3 contains 13 residues. The CDR3 here is CASSPSSGNTIYF. CDR3 DNA sequence: TGTGCCAGCAGTCCTTCCTCTGGAAACACCATATATTTT.

V is TRBV3-1 (or the pseudogene TRBV3-2) and J is TRBJ2-5; tentatively, D is TRBD2 (5 bases). CDR1 is LGHDT, CDR2 YNNKEL, per germline (reference sequence). With 0 bases removed from V and 4 bases from J, the gap between germline ends came to 12 bases. CDR3 length equals 15 residues. The CDR3 nucleotides are TGTGCCAGCAGCCAAGATCCAGCGGAACGAGAGACCCAGTACTTC. Its protein product is CASSQDPAERETQYF.

The CDR3: CASSPRTSARTSYEQYF. CDR3 sequence (DNA): TGTGCCAGTAGTCCCCGGACTAGCGCGAGGACCTCCTACGAGCAGTACTTC. This chain joins TRBV19 and TRBJ2-7; 9 nucleotides agree with TRBD2. This CDR3 region has 17 residues. The germline V gene encodes CDR1 LNHDA and CDR2 SQIVND (reference sequence). With V trimmed by 5 bases and J by 0 bases, 11 bases remained unmatched. The whole variable domain, filled in from reference TRBV19 and TRBJ2-7, reads DGGITQSPKYLFRKEGQNVTLSCEQNLNHDAMYWYRQDPGQGLRLIYYSQIVNDFQKGDIAEGYSVSREKKESFPLTVTSAQKNPTAFYLCASSPRTSARTSYEQYFGPGTRLTVT.

This chain joins TRBV5-1 and TRBJ2-2; a possible D gene is TRBD1 (6 bases). V lost 4 bases and J 3 bases, leaving 16 bases between the germline ends. The length of the CDR3 is 16 residues. Germline CDR1 and CDR2: SGHRS and YFSETQ. CDR3 residues: CASSAAGDPYTGELFF. For the CDR3, the DNA is TGCGCCAGCAGCGCCGCAGGGGATCCGTACACCGGGGAGCTGTTTTTT.

The chain recombines TRBV2 with TRBJ2-7; 7 bases are a match to TRBD2. V lost 10 bases, J lost 0 bases, and 9 bases stayed unmatched. The CDR3 covers 14 residues. Germline V gene data show CDR1 as SNHLY and CDR2 as FYNNEI. The CDR3 sequence: CAIRTSESSYEQYF. CDR3 DNA sequence: TGTGCCATCCGAACTAGCGAGAGCTCCTACGAGCAGTACTTC.

This chain links TRBV18 with TRBJ1-4, with 7 bases lining up with TRBD1. J gave up 3 bases and V 6 bases, and 7 bases lay outside the gene matches. Germline V lookup: CDR1 KGHSH, CDR2 LQKENI. This CDR3 has 15 amino acids. Written as DNA, the CDR3 is TGTGCCAGCTCCCCTCAGGGGGGTCCTAATGAAAAACTGTTTTTT. Translated: CASSPQGGPNEKLFF.

The chain combines TRBV10-3 with TRBJ2-3; D uncertain. CDR1 and CDR2 from the germline V gene are ENHRY and SYGVKD. The V end was cut by 6 bases, the J end by 2 bases, with 6 bases between. The CDR3 spans 12 residues. The DNA of the CDR3 is TGTGCCATCAGCCCCTACACAGATACGCAGTATTTT. Encoded protein: CAISPYTDTQYF.

This chain's CDR3 is CASSQGGAPFSYNEQFF. The DNA for the CDR3 is TGTGCCAGCAGCCAAGGAGGCGCGCCTTTCTCCTACAATGAGCAGTTCTTC. The rearrangement links TRBV3-1 (or the pseudogene TRBV3-2) to TRBJ2-1, with unresolved D. The CDR3 is 17 amino acids. V lost 1 base, J lost 0 bases, and 13 bases lay in between. From germline, CDR1 is LGHDT and CDR2 YNNKEL (reference sequence).

The rearrangement joins TRBV5-1 to TRBJ1-3; D is unresolved. Germline CDR1 is SGHRS and CDR2 is YFSETQ. The CDR3 sequence is 15 residues long. V dropped 0 bases and J dropped 0 bases, with 7 bases sitting between them. CDR3 sequence: CASSLGSGSGNTIYF. In DNA form, the CDR3 reads TGCGCCAGCAGCTTGGGATCAGGCTCTGGAAACACCATATATTTT. Drawing the rest from reference TRBV5-1 and TRBJ1-3, the complete variable domain is KAGVTQTPRYLIKTRGQQVTLSCSPISGHRSVSWYQQTPGQGLQFLFEYFSETQRNKGNFPGRFSGRQFSNSRSEMNVSTLELGDSALYLCASSLGSGSGNTIYFGEGSWLTVV.

Regarding this clone: Other DNA sequences in this sample translate to the same CDR3. The J gene is TRBJ2-3, the V gene TRBV18; 9 bases align to TRBD2. Germline CDR1 KGHSH, CDR2 LQKENI. CDR3 size: 15 residues. The ends lost 2 bases at V and 0 bases at J; junction bases unmatched: 0. DNA for the CDR3: TGTGCCAGCTCACCAACTAGCGGGAGCACAGATACGCAGTATTTT. It specifies CASSPTSGSTDTQYF.

The chain carries TRBV2 and TRBJ1-5, with D uncertain. The germline gives CDR1 SNHLY, CDR2 FYNNEI. The CDR3 consists of 15 residues. The germline V and J ends were trimmed by 6 bases and 2 bases, with 14 bases remaining between them. The CDR3, as DNA: TGTGCCAGCAGAGGTGACCCTGCGGGCAATCAGCCCCAGCATTTT. Protein sequence: CASRGDPAGNQPQHF.

This chain uses TRBV4-1 with TRBJ1-3; D gene uncertain. With 3 bases removed from V and 2 bases from J, the gap between germline ends came to 11 bases. The CDR3 runs 15 residues. The V gene's germline CDR1 is MGHRA and CDR2 YSYEKL. CDR3 sequence: CASSQANAAGNTIYF. CDR3 DNA sequence: TGCGCCAGCAGCCAGGCCAACGCCGCTGGAAACACCATATATTTT.

The CDR3 bases are TGTGCTAGTGGTTTGGCGCCAAAGGACAGCCGTGGGTTTTTGAGGAACACTGAAGCTTTCTTT. It specifies CASGLAPKDSRGFLRNTEAFF. The chain has TRBV12-5 and TRBJ1-1, with D possibly matching TRBD1 (6 bases). The V end lost 1 base, the J end lost 1 base, and 28 bases lay between the germline ends. The germline gives CDR1 LGHNT, CDR2 FRNRAP. The CDR3 length is 21 residues.

The chain combines TRBV28 with TRBJ1-6, with D perhaps matching TRBD1 (5 bases). Trimming stripped 7 bases from V and 7 bases from J, with 17 bases between. The germline V gene encodes CDR1 MDHEN and CDR2 SYDVKM. The CDR3 has 15 amino acids. The CDR3 DNA reads TGTGCCAGCAAGGTGGCTCTGGGGGGAAATTCACCCCTCCACTTT. This sequence encodes CASKVALGGNSPLHF.

This clone has a single count. J is TRBJ2-4 and V is TRBV10-1; TRBD2 is a possible D gene (8 bases). Deletions cut 0 bases from V and 11 bases from J, with 14 bases between. This CDR3 has 14 amino acids. The germline gives CDR1 WNHNN, CDR2 SYGVQD (reference sequence). The CDR3, as DNA: TGCGCCAGCAGTGAGTCGATTAGCGGGACAGTTCAGTACTTC. It yields the protein CASSESISGTVQYF.

The chain employs TRBV3-1 (or the pseudogene TRBV3-2) and TRBJ2-7, with D maybe TRBD2 (6 bases). Germline CDR1 is LGHDT and CDR2 is YNNKEL (reference sequence). The CDR3 extends over 16 amino acids. Trimming left V 0 bases short and J 7 bases short, with 19 bases between. CDR3 bases: TGTGCCAGCAGCCAAGATCTGGGACGGCGGGGTCTTGAGCAGTACTTC. Amino acids: CASSQDLGRRGLEQYF.

V is TRBV28 and J is TRBJ1-5; the match to TRBD1 covers 10 bases. Per the germline V gene, CDR1 is MDHEN and CDR2 is SYDVKM. This CDR3 region has 15 residues. V trimming: 6 bases; J trimming: 4 bases; junction bases outside the gene matches: 6. The CDR3 loop reads CASSQKGQGNQPQHF. The CDR3 DNA follows: TGTGCCAGCAGCCAAAAGGGACAGGGGAATCAGCCCCAGCATTTT.

The chain links TRBV28 to TRBJ1-1; D is ambiguous. The germline CDR1 and CDR2 sequences are MDHEN and SYDVKM. V lost 3 bases, J lost 11 bases, and 16 bases lay in between. The CDR3 extends over 13 amino acids. The CDR3, as DNA: TGTGCCAGCAGTTTCCCTTTCGAGGGTTGGGCTTTCTTT. Translation gives CASSFPFEGWAFF.

The chain links TRBV6-9 to TRBJ1-2; D is unresolved. Trimming removed 6 bases at V and 4 bases at J, with 9 bases between. In germline, CDR1 is MNHGY, CDR2 SVAAGI. The CDR3 consists of 12 residues. CDR3 bases: TGTGCCAGCAGGCCTATATTCTATGGCTACACCTTC. Protein product: CASRPIFYGYTF.

V and J are TRBV29-1 and TRBJ1-5; tentative D call: TRBD1 (5 bases). This CDR3 is 15 amino acids long. V was trimmed by 4 bases and J by 5 bases, leaving 18 bases between them. The germline gives CDR1 SQVTM, CDR2 ANQGSEA. The CDR3 spells CSVVVRRGSDQPQHF. DNA of the CDR3: TGCAGCGTTGTTGTGAGGAGGGGTTCCGATCAGCCCCAGCATTTT.

This clone appeared a single time. This chain joins TRBV3-1 (or the pseudogene TRBV3-2) and TRBJ1-2, with 10 bases identical to TRBD1. This CDR3 contains 13 residues. CDR1 LGHDT and CDR2 YNNKEL come from the germline V gene (reference sequence). V lost 4 bases to trimming and J lost 7 bases; unmatched junction nucleotides: 3. The CDR3 spells CASSRQGASGYTF. The CDR3 coding sequence is TGTGCCAGCAGCCGACAGGGGGCAAGTGGCTACACCTTC.

The chain links TRBV7-3 to TRBJ1-1; TRBD1 might be the D (5 bases). Trimming shortened V by 1 base and J by 3 bases, and 6 bases separated the two germline ends. This CDR3 comprises 13 residues. Germline-derived CDR1 and CDR2 are SGHTA and FQGTGA. The CDR3: CASSLRGDTEAFF. CDR3 nucleotide sequence: TGTGCCAGCAGCTTAAGGGGGGACACTGAAGCTTTCTTT.

The CDR3 sequence: CACGRLNTEAFF. The DNA for the CDR3 is TGTGCCTGTGGACGGTTGAACACTGAAGCTTTCTTT. The chain recombines TRBV30 with TRBJ1-1; D call uncertain. V lost 6 bases and J lost 0, with 8 bases in between. The CDR3 contains 12 residues. Germline CDR1 is GTSNPN and CDR2 is SVGIG (reference sequence).